A selection of T cell receptor beta chains follows, all from one sample in a study of blood T cell repertoires in COVID-19. Data came from immunoSEQ multiplex PCR; TCRdb stores just in-frame clones and leaves some out. The sample has roughly 260,000 clones; about nine tenths are singletons. Sequenced material: peripheral blood. All receptors come from a middle-aged man who had recovered from COVID-19. Both conserved end residues are trimmed from each CDR3. Fields, in order: J gene, V gene, CDR3 protein.

TRBJ2-3	TRBV19	ASRTRGTDTQY
TRBJ2-5	TRBV30	AWILTIGGTQY
TRBJ2-7	TRBV24-1	ATSEQGYHEQY
TRBJ2-5	TRBV5-6	ASSLSLQGSETQY
TRBJ2-5	TRBV12-5	ASGLWQGGETQY
TRBJ2-7	TRBV19	ASSIGGGTTEEQY
TRBJ2-5	TRBV5-4	ASSLGTSGGYQETQY
TRBJ1-3	TRBV7-9	ASRQAQGRDSGNTIY
TRBJ1-3	TRBV19	ASNSGNTIY
TRBJ1-5	TRBV28	ASSLLGASNQPQH
TRBJ2-3	TRBV7-3	ASRPGQGIDTQY
TRBJ2-7	TRBV12-5	ASVRTGTLDEQY
TRBJ2-2	TRBV19	ASWTGTGGSTGELF
TRBJ1-4	TRBV6-2/TRBV6-3	ASSYMDSHNEKLF
TRBJ2-2	TRBV20-1	SATDTGELF